Below, one T cell receptor beta chain is given with its context. Its antigen is as yet unknown. J lost 7 bases, V lost 6 bases, and 8 bases had no gene match. CDR3 length equals 15 residues. CDR1 is LNHDA, CDR2 SQIVND, per germline (reference sequence). This entry comes from a study of T cell responses to AZD1222 COVID-19 vaccine. Findings and limits, study-wide: Vaccine-associated CD4 TCRs spanned spike, dominant at 160-218 and 743-854. In a largely white British group with more females than males, clonal diversity was possibly underestimated. Among AZD1222 vaccinees, only 5 to 7 were seropositive at baseline.

Profiled with immunoSEQ multiplex PCR; TCRdb holds only in-frame clones, not every one. Here the sample spans 85,000 to 100,000 clones, about 89% being singletons. The sample in question was peripheral blood, obtained 28 days after the second AZD1222 dose. The gene calls are TRBV19 and TRBJ2-2, with 10 bases aligning to TRBD2. The TCR comes from an adult who received the AZD1222 COVID-19 vaccine. The CDR3 loop reads CASSKERGGVGELFF. The CDR3 DNA follows: TGTGCCAGTAGCAAGGAGCGGGGGGGAGTCGGGGAGCTGTTTTTT.